Below are 31 T cell receptor beta chains sequenced from a single sample in a study of shared clonotypes between healthy human individuals. Repertoires were generated with immunoSEQ multiplex PCR, while TCRdb's copy carries only in-frame clones and drops some. Of roughly 2 million clones in the sample, 95% are singletons; the top ten hold roughly 0.13%. Sequenced sample: naive CD4+ T cells sorted from blood. Specified subset: CD45RA+ positively selected. The receptors here all came from a man aged 18 to 29 in good health.

Note on this clone: Other DNA sequences in this specimen translate into the identical CDR3. The rearrangement links TRBV18 to TRBJ2-7, with a tentative D call TRBD1 (5 bases). Germline assignment: CDR1 KGHSH and CDR2 LQKENI. V lost 1 base, J lost 5 bases, and 9 bases lay in between. This CDR3 spans 13 amino acids. CDR3 coding DNA: TGTGCCAGCTCACCACTGCAGGGTGACGAGCAGTACTTC. Translating gives CASSPLQGDEQYF.

The V gene is TRBV19, the J gene TRBJ2-5; TRBD1 matches at 9 bases. Germline assignment: CDR1 LNHDA and CDR2 SQIVND (reference sequence). The CDR3 sequence is 16 residues long. The junction had 10 bases not matched to a gene; V was cut back by 4 bases and J by 4 bases. The CDR3 region has the DNA TGTGCCAGTAGTACGCTTACGACAGGGGGGATAGAGACCCAGTACTTC. This sequence encodes CASSTLTTGGIETQYF.

DNA for the CDR3: TGCGCCAGCAGCAAGGAAGGGACGAACACCGGGGAGCTGTTTTTT. Translated: CASSKEGTNTGELFF. The J gene is TRBJ2-2, the V gene TRBV5-1; D not resolved. The germline V gene encodes CDR1 SGHRS and CDR2 YFSETQ. The V gene lost 4 bases and the J gene lost 0 bases, with 10 bases spanning the gap. The CDR3 totals 15 residues.

The genes are TRBV11-3 and TRBJ2-2, with 7 bases identical to TRBD1. Losses at the gene ends were 7 bases for V and 4 bases for J; bases not matched to a gene: 9. There are 15 residues in the CDR3. Germline values: CDR1 SGHNT, CDR2 YENEEA. The CDR3 spells CASKKQGTGTGELFF. The CDR3 bases are TGTGCCAGCAAAAAACAGGGGACGGGCACCGGGGAGCTGTTTTTT.

In the case of this clone: Other nucleotide sequences in the sample specify the same CDR3. V gene TRBV18 combines with J gene TRBJ1-5, with 11 bases that match TRBD1. V trimming: 3 bases; J trimming: 4 bases; junction bases outside the gene matches: 2. Germline loops: CDR1 KGHSH, CDR2 LQKENI. The CDR3 is 15 amino acids. The CDR3 sequence: CASSPGQGGNQPQHF. CDR3 sequence (DNA): TGTGCCAGCTCACCGGGACAGGGGGGTAATCAGCCCCAGCATTTT.

This rearrangement joins TRBV4-1 to TRBJ2-4; TRBD1 agrees at 8 bases. Germline V gene lookup returns CDR1 MGHRA and CDR2 YSYEKL. Trimming at V came to 1 base and at J to 4 bases, leaving 12 bases not matched to a gene. The CDR3 is 18 residues long. For the CDR3, the DNA is TGCGCCAGCAGCCAAGCTGGATTCAGGGGGCTCGGAAAAAACATTCAGTACTTC. Translating it yields CASSQAGFRGLGKNIQYF.

This chain connects TRBV19 to TRBJ1-3; D might be TRBD1 (5 bases). Germline-derived CDR1 and CDR2 are LNHDA and SQIVND (reference sequence). CDR3 length: 14 residues. V dropped 3 bases and J dropped 2 bases, with 8 bases sitting between them. This CDR3 is CASSIGTTGNTIYF. CDR3 nucleotide sequence: TGTGCCAGTAGTATCGGGACGACTGGAAACACCATATATTTT.

Details on this clone: This CDR3 is also generated by other DNA sequences in the sample. The V and J genes are TRBV2 and TRBJ1-2; D gene uncertain. CDR3 length equals 12 residues. V was trimmed by 2 bases and J by 8 bases, leaving 9 bases between them. CDR1 is SNHLY, CDR2 FYNNEI, per germline. The CDR3 protein is CASSETGYGYTF. The CDR3 coding sequence is TGTGCCAGCAGTGAAACTGGGTACGGCTACACCTTC.

This sequence joins TRBV6-1 and TRBJ1-5, with D maybe TRBD1 (5 bases). This CDR3 contains 14 residues. Germline loops: CDR1 MNHNS, CDR2 SASEGT. The V end lost 4 bases, the J end lost 6 bases, and 13 bases lay between the germline ends. The CDR3 DNA is TGTGCCAGCAGTGGGGTAGGGGCCGCTCAGCCCCAGCATTTT. Translating it yields CASSGVGAAQPQHF.

The CDR3: CASSEYPAGGDTDTQYF. CDR3 nucleotide sequence: TGTGCCAGCAGTGAATACCCCGCGGGAGGGGACACAGATACGCAGTATTTT. V gene TRBV25-1 combines with J gene TRBJ2-3, with 9 bases aligning to TRBD2. The CDR3 is made up of 17 amino acids. V lost 0 bases and J lost 2; bases outside the gene matches: 6. The V gene's germline CDR1 is MGHDK and CDR2 SYGVNS.

V and J are TRBV19 and TRBJ1-1; D is uncertain. This CDR3 is built from 11 residues. The V end lost 10 bases, the J end lost 1 base, and 7 bases lay between the germline ends. CDR1 LNHDA and CDR2 SQIVND come from the germline V gene (reference sequence). The CDR3 DNA reads as TGTGCCATACTGAAGAACACTGAAGCTTTCTTT. Translating it yields CAILKNTEAFF.

The rearrangement uses TRBV10-2 and TRBJ2-2; D gene uncertain. Germline-derived CDR1 and CDR2 are WSHSY and SAAADI. This CDR3 has 11 amino acids. Trimming stripped 0 bases from V and 7 bases from J, with 0 bases between. The CDR3 loop reads CASSESGELFF. CDR3 in DNA: TGCGCCAGCAGTGAGTCCGGGGAGCTGTTTTTT.

V gene TRBV2 combines with J gene TRBJ1-3, with D uncertain. Germline V CDR1 and CDR2: SNHLY, FYNNEI. The CDR3 loop spans 14 amino acids. Trimming cost V 9 bases and J 0 bases, with 12 bases left between them. DNA for the CDR3: TGTGCCAGTCGCGAGTCGAGCTCTGGAAACACCATATATTTT. Translating it yields CASRESSSGNTIYF.

The chain is built from TRBV5-1 and TRBJ2-4, with D tentatively TRBD2 (7 bases). V gave up 2 bases and J gave up 0 bases, with 9 bases separating them. Germline CDR1 reads SGHRS; CDR2 reads YFSETQ. There are 15 residues in the CDR3. The CDR3 coding sequence is TGCGCCAGCAGCTTCGGGGGGCCAGCCAAAAACATTCAGTACTTC. Its protein is CASSFGGPAKNIQYF.

The sample holds one count of this clone. The chain joins TRBV7-2 to TRBJ2-7, with 7 bases aligning to TRBD2. This CDR3 region has 14 residues. The germline V gene encodes CDR1 SGHTA and CDR2 FQGNSA. The V segment lost 1 base and the J segment 4 bases; nucleotides outside the gene matches: 4. DNA for the CDR3: TGTGCCAGCAGCTTAGGGACTAGACTATACGAGCAGTACTTC. As protein: CASSLGTRLYEQYF.

This chain links TRBV28 with TRBJ2-5; 7 positions match TRBD1. Germline loops: CDR1 MDHEN, CDR2 SYDVKM. With V trimmed by 7 bases and J by 4 bases, 12 bases remained unmatched. The CDR3 consists of 15 residues. The CDR3 reads CASTPRDRLLETQYF. CDR3 nucleotides: TGTGCCAGCACCCCTCGGGACAGACTATTAGAGACCCAGTACTTC.

This clone was picked up one time. This chain links TRBV10-3 with TRBJ2-5; 15 nucleotides agree with TRBD2. J was trimmed by 2 bases and V by 10 bases; bases with no gene match: 2. CDR3 length equals 14 residues. Germline lookup yields CDR1 ENHRY and CDR2 SYGVKD. As DNA, the CDR3 is TGTGCCAGCGGGACTAGCGGGGGGCAAGAGACCCAGTACTTC. Translated: CASGTSGGQETQYF.

This chain connects TRBV7-9 to TRBJ2-3, with TRBD2 matching over 12 bases. J was trimmed by 4 bases and V by 1 base; bases with no gene match: 3. The germline V gene encodes CDR1 SEHNR and CDR2 FQNEAQ (reference sequence). The CDR3 covers 16 residues. CDR3 sequence: CASSLDGLAGSDTQYF. In DNA form, the CDR3 reads TGTGCCAGCAGCTTAGATGGACTAGCGGGGTCAGATACGCAGTATTTT.

This clone has a single count. This chain connects TRBV10-3 to TRBJ1-2, with unresolved D. Germline loops: CDR1 ENHRY, CDR2 SYGVKD. Trimming took 3 bases from V and 6 from J, leaving 11 bases between them. The CDR3 runs 13 residues. The CDR3 DNA is TGTGCCATCAGTGAAGTGGGATCGGATGGCTACACCTTC. Its translation is CAISEVGSDGYTF.

V usage is TRBV19 and J usage is TRBJ2-3, with TRBD1 matching 10 bases. CDR1 and CDR2 (germline): LNHDA, SQIVND (reference sequence). The CDR3 is made up of 15 amino acids. The junction had 6 bases not matched to a gene; V was cut back by 5 bases and J by 4 bases. In DNA form, the CDR3 reads TGTGCCAGTAGTGCTAGACAGGGGGCTTCAGATACGCAGTATTTT. It is translated as CASSARQGASDTQYF.

J is TRBJ1-2 and V is TRBV5-4, with 9 bases identical to TRBD1. Germline lookup yields CDR1 SGHNT and CDR2 YYREEE (reference sequence). Germline trimming cut 4 bases from V and 4 bases from J; bases unmatched to any gene: 5. The CDR3 is made up of 14 amino acids. In nucleotides, the CDR3 is TGTGCCAGCAGCGTGGGACAGGGCGTCTATGGCTACACCTTC. This translates into CASSVGQGVYGYTF.

This chain connects TRBV4-1 to TRBJ2-7, with D tentatively TRBD1 (6 bases). Trimming shortened V by 2 bases and J by 5 bases, and 19 bases separated the two germline ends. Germline V gene data show CDR1 as MGHRA and CDR2 as YSYEKL. CDR3 length equals 16 residues. The chain's CDR3 is CASSQLFGQGPHEQYF. DNA for the CDR3: TGCGCCAGCAGCCAACTATTTGGGCAGGGGCCCCACGAGCAGTACTTC.

The chain employs TRBV5-6 and TRBJ1-1; D gene unclear. Per germline, CDR1 SGHDT and CDR2 YYEEEE. The CDR3 runs to 14 residues. V gave up 3 bases and J gave up 1 base, with 10 bases separating them. CDR3 sequence reads: CASSSDRENTEAFF. The CDR3 DNA reads TGTGCCAGCAGCTCTGACCGGGAGAACACTGAAGCTTTCTTT.

The chain recombines TRBV29-1 with TRBJ2-5; 8 bases line up with TRBD1. Trimming removed 7 bases from V and 4 bases from J; junction bases left unmatched: 11. The CDR3 extends over 14 amino acids. In germline, CDR1 is SQVTM, CDR2 ANQGSEA. CDR3 loop: CSARKGQGAETQYF. CDR3 in DNA: TGCAGCGCCAGAAAGGGGCAGGGGGCAGAGACCCAGTACTTC. Combining the CDR3 with reference TRBV29-1 and TRBJ2-5 gives the whole variable domain SAVISQKPSRDICQRGTSLTIQCQVDSQVTMMFWYRQQPGQSLTLIATANQGSEATYESGFVIDKFPISRPNLTFSTLTVSNMSPEDSSIYLCSARKGQGAETQYFGPGTRLLVL.

The chain combines TRBV9 with TRBJ2-3, with D perhaps matching TRBD2 (5 bases). The V gene lost 0 bases and the J gene lost 5 bases, with 19 bases spanning the gap. This CDR3 spans 17 amino acids. The germline V gene encodes CDR1 SGDLS and CDR2 YYNGEE. The CDR3 nucleotides are TGTGCCAGCAGCGTAGAAACTAGACCCTCCCGCGGAGATACGCAGTATTTT. This sequence encodes CASSVETRPSRGDTQYF.

Comment on this clone: At the DNA level, this CDR3 is encoded by other sequences in the same sample as well. V is TRBV5-1 and J is TRBJ2-5; TRBD2 aligns across 13 bases. The CDR3 contains 16 residues. V lost 4 bases to trimming and J lost 5 bases; unmatched junction nucleotides: 8. Germline V gene lookup returns CDR1 SGHRS and CDR2 YFSETQ. CDR3 sequence: CASSPRTSGREETQYF. DNA for the CDR3: TGCGCCAGCAGCCCCCGGACTAGCGGGAGAGAGGAGACCCAGTACTTC.

About this clone: One end of the junction fails to match germline, which may point to a read error. The J gene is TRBJ2-7, the V gene TRBV5-1; the D is unclear. CDR3 length equals 13 residues. Germline CDR1 and CDR2: SGHRS and YFSETQ. CDR3 in amino acids: CASRDGVSSEQYF. The CDR3 DNA reads as TGCGCCAGCAGGGACGGAGTCTCCTCCGAGCAGTACTTC.

The V and J genes are TRBV6-1 and TRBJ2-3; tentatively, D is TRBD2 (6 bases). Trimming stripped 4 bases from V and 2 bases from J, with 25 bases between. Germline values: CDR1 MNHNS, CDR2 SASEGT. This CDR3 has 19 residues. CDR3 amino acids: CASSARFYAAGLNTDTQYF. Here the CDR3 DNA reads TGTGCCAGCAGTGCACGATTCTATGCGGCGGGACTCAACACAGATACGCAGTATTTT.

The CDR3 protein is CASSDRDRDGYTF. The DNA of the CDR3 is TGTGCCAGCAGCGACAGGGACCGCGATGGCTACACCTTC. V is TRBV7-3 and J is TRBJ1-2; TRBD1 matches 7 bases. The CDR3 consists of 13 residues. V shed 5 bases and J 6 bases; nucleotides not matched to a gene: 6. Germline V lookup: CDR1 SGHTA, CDR2 FQGTGA.

V and J are TRBV6-1 and TRBJ2-6; 8 bases line up with TRBD1. The germline gives CDR1 MNHNS, CDR2 SASEGT. The CDR3 is 17 amino acids. The trim removed 3 bases at V and 4 bases at J, leaving 8 bases unmatched. The CDR3 spells CASSDAGQGFGANVLTF. The CDR3 nucleotides are TGTGCCAGCAGTGACGCTGGACAGGGCTTCGGGGCCAACGTCCTGACTTTC.

This clone was observed a single time. J is TRBJ1-2 and V is TRBV19; D is perhaps TRBD1 (6 bases). The length of the CDR3 is 15 residues. Germline assignment: CDR1 LNHDA and CDR2 SQIVND (reference sequence). The germline V and J ends were trimmed by 5 bases and 0 bases, with 13 bases remaining between them. This CDR3 is CASSSGALANYGYTF. The CDR3 DNA is TGTGCCAGTAGTTCAGGGGCGTTAGCTAACTATGGCTACACCTTC.